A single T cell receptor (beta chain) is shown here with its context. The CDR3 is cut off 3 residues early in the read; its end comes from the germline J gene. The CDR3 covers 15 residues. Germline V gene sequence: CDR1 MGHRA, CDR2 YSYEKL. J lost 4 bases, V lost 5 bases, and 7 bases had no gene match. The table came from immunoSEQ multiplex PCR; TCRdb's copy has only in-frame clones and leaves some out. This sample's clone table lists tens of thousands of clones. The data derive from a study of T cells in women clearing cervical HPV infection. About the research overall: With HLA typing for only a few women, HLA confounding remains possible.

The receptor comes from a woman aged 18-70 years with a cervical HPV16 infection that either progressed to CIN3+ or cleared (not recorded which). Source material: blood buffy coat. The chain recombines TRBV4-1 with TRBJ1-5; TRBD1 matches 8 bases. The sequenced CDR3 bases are TGCGCCAGCAGCGACGACAGGGGCACGAATCAGCCC. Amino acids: CASSDDRGTNQP. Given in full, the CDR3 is CASSDDRGTNQPQHF.